This T cell receptor (beta chain) was captured in a study of neurological immune-mediated disorders. The study's findings and limits: Across subjects, no CDR3 amino acid sequence appeared in expanded clones of more than one subject, a finding that suggested private repertoires in all groups. The most TCR clonal expansion was seen in HTLV-1-associated myelopathy, whereas the least was seen in multiple sclerosis, below the level in healthy controls.

This clonotype was recorded at least ten times. The antigen is not known. The V end lost 2 bases, the J end lost 9 bases, and 8 bases lay between the germline ends. The CDR3 loop spans 12 amino acids. The germline gives CDR1 DFQATT, CDR2 SNEGSKA (reference sequence). One entry per CDR3 protein, called by TCRdb with MiXCR from the 5' RACE reads. The data show some 66,000 distinct CDR3 sequences, nearly 3.5% seen once. The chain uses TRBV20-1 and TRBJ1-6; perhaps TRBD1 as D (6 bases). The receptor was isolated from a man in his forties with multiple sclerosis. The material sequenced was PBMCs. The DNA for the CDR3 is TGCAGTGCTAGAAACAGGGCTTCACCCCTCCACTTT. Amino acid sequence: CSARNRASPLHF.